This T cell receptor beta chain was captured by sequencing in a study of T cell changes during pregnancy in multiple sclerosis. Here immunoSEQ multiplex PCR was the method, and the copy in TCRdb shows in-frame clones only, minus some. The data contain about 100,000 clones, approximately 90% of them singletons. The source is a female donor with multiple sclerosis, enrolled in a pregnancy study. The sequenced sample was peripheral blood, obtained in the second trimester of pregnancy.

CDR3 sequence reads: CASSRLAGGKLFF. The DNA for the CDR3 is TGTGCCAGCAGCCGACTAGCGGGGGGGAAGCTGTTTTTT. The chain couples TRBV7-3 to TRBJ2-2; 14 positions agree with TRBD2. This CDR3 contains 13 residues. Germline trimming cut 5 bases from V and 12 bases from J; bases unmatched to any gene: 2. Looked up from germline, CDR1 is SGHTA and CDR2 is FQGTGA.